The 7 T cell receptor beta chains in this list originate from one sample, sequenced in a study of T-cell reconstitution after alpha-beta-depleted transplantation in children. Researchers prepared the TCRbeta library using unique molecular identifiers, the study reports. TCRdb fed the PCR reads into MiXCR, producing one record per CDR3 protein. The data show about 420,000 distinct CDR3 sequences, 15% to 20% seen once. The sample in question was PBMCs, mostly from graft donor cells, obtained 360 days after TCRalphabeta/CD19-depleted stem cell transplant. These receptors were collected from a boy under three years old who had a stem cell transplant for Wiskott-Aldrich syndrome, so the T cells may come from the graft donor.

In this sample, this clonotype turned up many times. J is TRBJ2-1 and V is TRBV9; D might be TRBD2 (6 bases). With 0 bases removed from V and 5 bases from J, the gap between germline ends came to 12 bases. CDR1 SGDLS and CDR2 YYNGEE come from the germline V gene. This CDR3 is 15 amino acids long. The DNA for the CDR3 is TGTGCCAGCAGCGTAGGGAGGGGACCGCACAATGAGCAGTTCTTC. Translation: CASSVGRGPHNEQFF.

The V gene is TRBV20-1, the J gene TRBJ2-1; D is possibly TRBD1 (6 bases). V lost 1 base and J 4 bases, leaving 14 bases between the germline ends. The CDR3 length is 15 residues. Germline loops: CDR1 DFQATT, CDR2 SNEGSKA (reference sequence). The CDR3, as DNA: TGCAGTGCTAGAGCTGGCAGGGGCCTTTACAATGAGCAGTTCTTC. Residues: CSARAGRGLYNEQFF.

This clonotype occurred many times. At one end the junction does not follow the germline gene, possibly because of a read error. The chain joins TRBV28 to TRBJ2-3; D perhaps matches TRBD2 (5 bases). The germline gives CDR1 MDHEN, CDR2 SYDVKM. This CDR3 is built from 13 residues. The CDR3 reads CAASQPSTGTQCF. CDR3 bases: TGTGCTGCGTCCCAGCCGAGCACGGGAACGCAGTGTTTT. The entire variable domain, with the rest obtained from reference TRBV28 and TRBJ2-3, is as follows: DVKVTQSSRYLVKRTGEKVFLECVQDMDHENMFWYRQDPGLGLRLIYFSYDVKMKEKGDIPEGYSVSREKKERFSLILESASTNQTSMYLCAASQPSTGTQCFGPGTRLTVL.

The rearrangement joins TRBV5-5 to TRBJ2-7, with D perhaps being TRBD1 or TRBD2 (5 bases each). Deletions cut 3 bases from V and 3 bases from J, with 13 bases between. CDR3 length: 14 amino acids. CDR1 and CDR2 (germline): SGHKS, YYEKEE (reference sequence). DNA for the CDR3: TGTGCCAGCAGCTCCACAGGACTTGTCTACGAGCAGTACTTC. It translates to CASSSTGLVYEQYF.

This clonotype was recorded a few times. This sequence joins TRBV29-1 and TRBJ1-2; a possible D gene is TRBD1 (5 bases). Trimming cost V 0 bases and J 5 bases, with 16 bases left between them. Germline CDR1 and CDR2: SQVTM and ANQGSEA. CDR3 length: 15 amino acids. CDR3 DNA: TGCAGCGTTGAAGATCTTACAGGAAGATATTATGGCTACACCTTC. Protein: CSVEDLTGRYYGYTF.

This clonotype appeared a few times. The rearrangement joins TRBV18 to TRBJ1-1, with TRBD1 matching 8 bases. Per germline, CDR1 KGHSH and CDR2 LQKENI. The CDR3 loop spans 14 amino acids. J gave up 7 bases and V 3 bases, and 7 bases lay outside the gene matches. CDR3: CASSPLDRVGEAFF. The CDR3 DNA follows: TGTGCCAGCTCACCCCTGGACAGGGTGGGTGAAGCTTTCTTT.

This clonotype was seen a few times. This chain uses TRBV20-1 with TRBJ2-7, with 9 bases fitting TRBD1. Germline-derived CDR1 and CDR2 are DFQATT and SNEGSKA (reference sequence). The CDR3 spans 17 residues. Trimming cost V 3 bases and J 3 bases; bases outside gene matches: 15. The CDR3 nucleotides are TGCAGTGCTAGGGGTACCGGGACAGGGTTCGGAAACTACGAGCAGTACTTC. It is translated as CSARGTGTGFGNYEQYF.